This TCR beta chain was retrieved from a study of patients and donors after allogeneic stem cell transplantation. This clonotype was seen at least ten times. V was clipped by 3 bases and J by 1 base; unmatched bases: 2. The germline gives CDR1 KGHSH, CDR2 LQKENI. This CDR3 spans 15 amino acids. TCRdb re-derived calls from the RT-PCR reads in MiXCR, one entry per CDR3 protein. The data show fewer than 25,000 distinct CDR3 sequences, with around 4.5% seen just once and approximately 42% held by the top ten. The chain couples TRBV18 to TRBJ2-2, with 7 bases lining up with TRBD1. This sequence originates from a human donor who was either an allogeneic HSCT recipient or a stem cell or donor lymphocyte infusion donor (not recorded which). It is not recorded whose cells these are; they may come from a transplant donor. Specimen: blood, either unsorted or a sorted T cell fraction (not recorded which). The CDR3 DNA follows: TGTGCCAGCTCACCCCGACAGGGGAACACCGGGGAGCTGTTTTTT. This gives the protein CASSPRQGNTGELFF.